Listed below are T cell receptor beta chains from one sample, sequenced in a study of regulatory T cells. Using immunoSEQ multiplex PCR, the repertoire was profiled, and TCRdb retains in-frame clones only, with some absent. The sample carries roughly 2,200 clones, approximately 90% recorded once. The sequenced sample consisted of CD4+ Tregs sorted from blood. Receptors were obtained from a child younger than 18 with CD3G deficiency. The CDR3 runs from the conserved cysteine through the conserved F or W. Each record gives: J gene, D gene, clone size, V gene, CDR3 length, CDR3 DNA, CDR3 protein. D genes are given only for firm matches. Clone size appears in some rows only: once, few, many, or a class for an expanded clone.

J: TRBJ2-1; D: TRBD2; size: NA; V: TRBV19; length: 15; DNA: TGTGCCAGTAGTATTGACGGGAGGGGGTCCTCTGAGCAGTTCTTC; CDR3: CASSIDGRGSSEQFF
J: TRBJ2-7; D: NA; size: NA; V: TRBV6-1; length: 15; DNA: TGTGCCAGCAGTGAAGCAGGAACAGGGTCCTACGAGCAGTACTTC; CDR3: CASSEAGTGSYEQYF
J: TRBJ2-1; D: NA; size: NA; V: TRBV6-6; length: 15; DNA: TGTGCCAGCAGTTACCCCGAGGACAGAGACAATGAGCAGTTCTTC; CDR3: CASSYPEDRDNEQFF
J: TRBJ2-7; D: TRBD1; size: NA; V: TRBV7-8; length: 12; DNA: TGTGCCAGCAGCTTAGCACAGGGGGAGCAGTACTTC; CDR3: CASSLAQGEQYF
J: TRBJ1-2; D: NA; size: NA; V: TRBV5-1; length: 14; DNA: TGCGCCAGCAGCTTGAGTACGGGGAACTATGGCTACACCTTC; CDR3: CASSLSTGNYGYTF
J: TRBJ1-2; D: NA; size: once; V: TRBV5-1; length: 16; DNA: TGCGCCAGCAGCTTGGATGGCACCCCTACTCGGTATGGCTACACCTTC; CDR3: CASSLDGTPTRYGYTF
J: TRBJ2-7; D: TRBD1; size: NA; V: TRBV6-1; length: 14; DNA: TGTGCCAGCGCTCTGACAGGGAACTCCTACGAGCAGTACTTC; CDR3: CASALTGNSYEQYF
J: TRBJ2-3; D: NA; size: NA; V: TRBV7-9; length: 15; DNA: TGTGCCAGCAGCTTAGTGGGGACGATCACAGATACGCAGTATTTT; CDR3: CASSLVGTITDTQYF
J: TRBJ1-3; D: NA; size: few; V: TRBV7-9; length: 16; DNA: TGTGCCAGCAGCTTAGGGGGCAGTGGAACTGGAAACACCATATATTTT; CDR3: CASSLGGSGTGNTIYF
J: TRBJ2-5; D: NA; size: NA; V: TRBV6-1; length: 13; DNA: TGTGCCAGCAGTGGGACAGTGGTGGAGACCCAGTACTTC; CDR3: CASSGTVVETQYF
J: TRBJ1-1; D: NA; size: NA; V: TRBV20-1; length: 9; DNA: TGCAGGCCGGGCACTGAAGCTTTCTTT; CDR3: CRPGTEAFF
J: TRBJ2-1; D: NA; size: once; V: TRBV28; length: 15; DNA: TGTGCCAGCAGTTTATCCGGGACACACTACAATGAGCAGTTCTTC; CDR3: CASSLSGTHYNEQFF
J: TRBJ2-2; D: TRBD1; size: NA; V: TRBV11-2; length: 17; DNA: TGTGCCAGCAGCTTAAGGACAGGGGGGACTAGAGGAGGGGAGCTGTTTTTT; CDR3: CASSLRTGGTRGGELFF